These 12 T cell receptor beta chains were sequenced from one sample in a study of CD8 T cells in Susac syndrome. cDNA came from roughly 0.53 to 1 ug RNA primed by random hexamers. TCRdb re-called the immunoSEQ multiplex PCR reads through MiXCR, storing one row per CDR3 protein. This table holds about 300,000 distinct CDR3 sequences, roughly 81% found once. Sequenced material: CD8+ T cells from PBMCs. The origin of the receptors is a human donor with multiple sclerosis.

V usage is TRBV28 and J usage is TRBJ1-5, with D maybe TRBD1 (5 bases). The CDR3 totals 15 residues. Germline V gene sequence: CDR1 MDHEN, CDR2 SYDVKM. V was trimmed by 1 base and J by 8 bases, leaving 15 bases between them. CDR3 bases: TGTGCCAGCAGTTTATTTAGGGACGGCCGGGAGCCCCAGCATTTT. Translation gives CASSLFRDGREPQHF.

The chain uses TRBV7-2 and TRBJ2-5; D remains ambiguous. The CDR3 length is 14 residues. CDR1 SGHTA and CDR2 FQGNSA come from the germline V gene. V lost 2 bases, J lost 5 bases, and 12 bases lay in between. The DNA for the CDR3 is TGTGCCAGCAGCTTACCCGGGTTTGGGGAGACCCAGTACTTC. Protein product: CASSLPGFGETQYF.

The chain joins TRBV29-1 to TRBJ1-2; D possibly corresponds to TRBD1 (5 bases). Germline loops: CDR1 SQVTM, CDR2 ANQGSEA. Between the trimmed V and J ends, which lost 5 bases and 6 bases, there was a span of 13 bases. CDR3 length: 12 amino acids. This CDR3 is CSVIRQKDGYTF. The DNA of the CDR3 is TGCAGCGTTATAAGACAGAAAGATGGCTACACCTTC.

The chain employs TRBV14 and TRBJ2-1, with TRBD2 matching 10 bases. The junction had 8 bases not matched to a gene; V was cut back by 3 bases and J by 9 bases. The CDR3 spans 15 residues. The germline CDR1 and CDR2 sequences are SGHDN and FVKESK. The CDR3 DNA reads as TGTGCCAGCAGCCATACTAGCGGGATCTTGAGTGAGCAGTTCTTC. Protein: CASSHTSGILSEQFF.

This clonotype appeared a few times. V is TRBV27 and J is TRBJ2-1; no clear D gene. V lost 3 bases and J 10 bases, leaving 13 bases between the germline ends. The germline V gene encodes CDR1 MNHEY and CDR2 SMNVEV (reference sequence). This CDR3 is built from 13 residues. In nucleotides, the CDR3 is TGTGCCAGCAGTTTGTCCTCTCTACGCGAGCAGTTCTTC. Translation gives CASSLSSLREQFF.

This sequence joins TRBV19 and TRBJ2-7; 9 bases match TRBD1. V gave up 5 bases and J gave up 2 bases; unmatched junction bases: 4. CDR3 length: 14 residues. Germline values: CDR1 LNHDA, CDR2 SQIVND (reference sequence). The CDR3 coding sequence is TGTGCCAGTAGTGCCGGGACAGGGACCTACGAGCAGTACTTC. Protein product: CASSAGTGTYEQYF.

The V call is TRBV3-1, the J call TRBJ2-7; 9 bases line up with TRBD2. CDR1 is LGHDT and CDR2 is YNNKEL in the germline V gene (reference sequence). J gave up 1 base and V 5 bases, and 12 bases lay outside the gene matches. The CDR3 length is 17 residues. CDR3 sequence: CASSSLGREGPSYEQYF. The CDR3 nucleotides are TGTGCCAGCAGCTCTCTAGGGCGGGAGGGCCCTTCCTACGAGCAGTACTTC.

This clonotype came up many times. This chain connects TRBV7-6 to TRBJ2-7; D ambiguous. Germline V gives CDR1 SGHVS, CDR2 FNYEAQ. The CDR3 loop spans 13 amino acids. With 4 bases removed from V and 3 bases from J, the gap between germline ends came to 10 bases. The DNA for the CDR3 is TGTGCCAGCAGCTCCGGGCCGAACTACGAGCAGTACTTC. It yields the protein CASSSGPNYEQYF.

J is TRBJ2-3 and V is TRBV29-1, with no clear D. With 4 bases removed from V and 6 bases from J, the gap between germline ends came to 8 bases. CDR1 and CDR2 (germline): SQVTM, ANQGSEA. CDR3 length equals 11 residues. Here the CDR3 reads CSVVYTDTQYF. CDR3 DNA sequence: TGCAGCGTTGTCTACACGGATACGCAGTATTTT.

The gene calls are TRBV24-1 and TRBJ1-2, with D perhaps matching TRBD1 (6 bases). The CDR3 is 16 amino acids. Germline CDR1 KGHDR, CDR2 SFDVKD. The V and J ends lost 4 bases and 4 bases respectively, with 18 bases between them. CDR3 bases: TGTGCCACCAGTGACCGAGGGACACCCCTAGGCTATGGCTACACCTTC. Protein: CATSDRGTPLGYGYTF.

The V gene is TRBV4-1, the J gene TRBJ2-7, with 9 bases that match TRBD1. The germline CDR1 and CDR2 sequences are MGHRA and YSYEKL. The CDR3 has 15 amino acids. V gave up 1 base and J gave up 7 bases; unmatched junction bases: 8. The CDR3 protein is CASSQGPGQGREQYF. CDR3 in DNA: TGCGCCAGCAGCCAAGGACCGGGACAGGGACGAGAGCAGTACTTC.

The V call is TRBV5-4, the J call TRBJ2-2; D is unclear. Germline V lookup: CDR1 SGHNT, CDR2 YYREEE (reference sequence). V gave up 3 bases and J gave up 2 bases, with 8 bases separating them. The CDR3 runs to 14 residues. The CDR3 coding sequence is TGTGCCAGCAGCTCCGGAGATAACACCGGGGAGCTGTTTTTT. This encodes CASSSGDNTGELFF.